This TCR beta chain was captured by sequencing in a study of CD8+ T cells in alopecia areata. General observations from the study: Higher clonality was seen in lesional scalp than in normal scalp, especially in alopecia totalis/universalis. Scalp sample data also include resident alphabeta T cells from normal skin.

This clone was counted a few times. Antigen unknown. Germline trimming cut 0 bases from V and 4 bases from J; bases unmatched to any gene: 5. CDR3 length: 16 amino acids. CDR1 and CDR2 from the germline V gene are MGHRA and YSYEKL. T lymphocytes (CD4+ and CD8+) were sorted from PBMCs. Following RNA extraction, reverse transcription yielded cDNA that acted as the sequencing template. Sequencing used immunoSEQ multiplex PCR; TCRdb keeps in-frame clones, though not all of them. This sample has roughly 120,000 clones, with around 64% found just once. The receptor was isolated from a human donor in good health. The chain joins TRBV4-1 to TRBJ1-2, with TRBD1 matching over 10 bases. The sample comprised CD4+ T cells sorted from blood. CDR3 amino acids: CASSQEGTGVGYGYTF. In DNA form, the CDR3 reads TGCGCCAGCAGCCAAGAAGGGACAGGGGTGGGCTATGGCTACACCTTC.